The entry that follows covers one TCR beta chain sequence. V shed 2 bases and J 3 bases; nucleotides not matched to a gene: 8. The length of the CDR3 is 16 residues. Germline V CDR1 and CDR2: SQVTM, ANQGSEA. The data originate from a study of shared clonotypes between healthy human individuals. Deep-level assay runs were performed. Ten immunoSEQ deep assay plates were used to sequence the DNA of unsorted PBMCs. In the original workflow: Sequence data from immunoSEQ were junction-only and lacked quality scores; consequently, filtering differed. The table came from immunoSEQ multiplex PCR; TCRdb's copy has only in-frame clones and leaves some out. V and J calls plus clone size are reproduced from that table; the DNA served to infer D and trimming. The sample lists some 530,000 clones; around 73% were seen once. Every donor was a Caucasian adult from Nashville, Tennessee.

This TCR derives from a woman between 40 and 50 years old in good health. Some clones in this sample may be carry-over from other donors' samples. The sample consisted of PBMCs. This rearrangement joins TRBV29-1 to TRBJ2-3, with 10 bases lining up with TRBD1. In DNA form, the CDR3 reads TGCAGCGTTGAATCCCTAGGACAGGGGGGAACAGATACGCAGTATTTT. It is translated as CSVESLGQGGTDTQYF.